This TCR beta chain was documented in a study of lymphopenia after photon versus proton radiotherapy. Of note for this clone: The antigen is unknown.

Profiled with immunoSEQ multiplex PCR; TCRdb holds only in-frame clones, not every one. The data show around 64,000 clones, roughly 87% seen once. The CDR3 is 16 amino acids. Germline V gene data show CDR1 as SGDLS and CDR2 as YYNGEE. With 0 bases clipped from V and 1 base from J, the junction kept 6 bases outside the gene matches. Points from the study as a whole: Authors raise, but do not show, better survival with proton therapy. Photon-treated patients lost naive T cells and TCR diversity; proton-treated stayed stable. After the lymphocyte nadir, photon-treated repertoires showed oligoclonal expansion, especially of CD8+ Temra cells.

Here the sequenced sample was peripheral blood, taken from a patient treated with proton-based radiotherapy. The source is an elderly man with esophageal cancer. The chain uses TRBV9 and TRBJ2-5, with TRBD2 matching over 7 bases. The CDR3: CASSVGSSGSQETQYF. The DNA of the CDR3 is TGTGCCAGCAGCGTAGGGAGTAGCGGGTCCCAAGAGACCCAGTACTTC.